These 5 T cell receptor beta chains came from one sample sequenced in a study of blood T cell repertoires in COVID-19. Sequencing used immunoSEQ multiplex PCR; TCRdb keeps in-frame clones, though not all of them. This table has about 98,000 clones, 82% appearing once. The sequencing sample was made of peripheral blood. Receptors were obtained from a man older than 75 with acute or convalescent COVID-19.

This clone was counted between two and nine times. The chain has TRBV28 and TRBJ1-5; the D is unclear. The CDR3 loop spans 11 amino acids. With 9 bases removed from V and 9 bases from J, the gap between germline ends came to 12 bases. Germline V gene lookup returns CDR1 MDHEN and CDR2 SYDVKM. CDR3 protein: CASYLRGPQHF. CDR3 coding DNA: TGTGCCAGTTACCTGCGGGGGCCCCAGCATTTT.

The chain combines TRBV5-4 with TRBJ2-5; tentative D call: TRBD2 (6 bases). The CDR3 consists of 14 residues. V lost 3 bases, J lost 2 bases, and 11 bases lay in between. CDR1 is SGHNT, CDR2 YYREEE, per germline (reference sequence). In DNA form, the CDR3 reads TGTGCCAGCAGCTCGTCGGGGGAACAAGAGACCCAGTACTTC. It specifies CASSSSGEQETQYF.

The rearrangement uses TRBV20-1 and TRBJ1-1; TRBD1 aligns across 9 bases. This CDR3 comprises 17 residues. Losses at the gene ends were 3 bases for V and 5 bases for J; bases not matched to a gene: 16. Per germline, CDR1 DFQATT and CDR2 SNEGSKA (reference sequence). The CDR3 coding sequence is TGCAGTGCTAGTCCCACCGCCGGGACAGGGTTTGGAACTGAAGCTTTCTTT. It codes for CSASPTAGTGFGTEAFF.

V and J are TRBV6-2 or TRBV6-3 and TRBJ1-5; 7 nucleotides match TRBD1. The V and J ends lost 0 bases and 7 bases, in that order; junction bases with no gene match: 6. CDR1 and CDR2 from the germline V gene are MNHEY and SVGEGT. The CDR3 consists of 15 residues. CDR3 sequence (DNA): TGTGCCAGCAGTTACTCGCAGGGGGTGGGACAGCCCCAGCATTTT. This sequence encodes CASSYSQGVGQPQHF.

This clone came up a few times. This chain joins TRBV7-9 and TRBJ1-5; no clear D gene. Trimming removed 4 bases at V and 6 bases at J, with 10 bases between. This CDR3 region has 13 residues. Germline V CDR1 and CDR2: SEHNR, FQNEAQ (reference sequence). The CDR3 protein is CASSSGSGQPQHF. CDR3 nucleotides: TGTGCCAGCAGCTCGGGGTCCGGTCAGCCCCAGCATTTT. The complete variable domain, with remaining parts taken from reference TRBV7-9 and TRBJ1-5, reads DTGVSQNPRHKITKRGQNVTFRCDPISEHNRLYWYRQTLGQGPEFLTYFQNEAQLEKSRLLSDRFSAERPKGSFSTLEIQRTEQGDSAMYLCASSSGSGQPQHFGDGTRLSIL.